This T cell receptor beta chain was obtained from a study of shared T cell receptors in the human thymus. V lost 5 bases and J lost 4; bases outside the gene matches: 7. This CDR3 spans 16 amino acids. The germline V gene encodes CDR1 SNHLY and CDR2 FYNNEI. The protocol was immunoSEQ multiplex PCR, while the TCRdb copy is restricted to in-frame clones and leaves out a portion. Of about 380,000 clones listed, 85% to 95% are singletons. The clonotype was recovered from a human donor. The rearrangement uses TRBV2 and TRBJ2-6; 8 bases align to TRBD2. Sequences were obtained from thymocytes. The CDR3 DNA sequence: TGTGCCAGCAGTTTAGCGGGAAAATCCGGGGCCAACGTCCTGACTTTC. Translated, it gives CASSLAGKSGANVLTF.